This T cell receptor beta chain was retrieved from a study of identical twins. Study observations and caveats: Its conclusions, products of cross-sectional statistical analysis, did not come from following the same donors. Whereas memory repertoires showed no such difference, abundant cord blood beta clonotypes carried fewer insertions.

The trim removed 4 bases at V and 1 base at J, leaving 8 bases unmatched. This CDR3 has 16 residues. Germline assignment: CDR1 LGHNA and CDR2 YSLEER. Carrying unique molecular identifiers, the cDNA also gained a universal primer site through template switching. TCRdb called the 5' RACE reads again in MiXCR, with one record for every CDR3 protein. The sample shows 450,000 to 500,000 distinct CDR3 sequences, over 11% of them seen only once. With respect to this clonotype: No antigen is known for it.

The data were also submitted as part of a second study, on yellow fever vaccine responses in identical twins. That source reports: Reportedly, the response of twins' T cells to the vaccine seemed partly convergent, partly personalized.

Sequenced: CD4+ T cells sorted from blood. The chain couples TRBV4-3 to TRBJ2-7; the match to TRBD1 covers 9 bases. The TCR was taken from a woman between 18 and 29 years old in good health. Here the CDR3 reads CASSRTAGTGSYEQYF. DNA for the CDR3: TGCGCCAGCAGCCGGACCGCGGGGACAGGGTCCTACGAGCAGTACTTC.